Below, 15 T cell receptor beta chains from the same sample are listed, as sequenced in a study of blood T cell repertoires in COVID-19. Sequencing used immunoSEQ multiplex PCR; TCRdb keeps in-frame clones, though not all of them. The sample has some 300,000 clones; 85% to 90% are singletons. Sequencing input: peripheral blood. The receptors come from a woman in her forties or fifties with COVID-19, enrolled during active disease.

The rearrangement links TRBV7-9 to TRBJ2-3, with D tentatively TRBD2 (6 bases). Trimming removed 1 base from V and 0 bases from J, with 11 bases in between. Looked up from germline, CDR1 is SEHNR and CDR2 is FQNEAQ (reference sequence). CDR3 size: 16 residues. The CDR3 DNA reads TGTGCCAGCAGCTTAGGTTCAGGGACTAGCACAGATACGCAGTATTTT. Amino acid sequence: CASSLGSGTSTDTQYF.

A few counts support this clone. The chain employs TRBV7-2 and TRBJ1-5, with D maybe TRBD1 (6 bases). Trimming shortened V by 3 bases and J by 6 bases, and 18 bases separated the two germline ends. This CDR3 is built from 16 residues. Germline assignment: CDR1 SGHTA and CDR2 FQGNSA. DNA of the CDR3: TGTGCCAGCAGCTTCTGGGGCAGGGGAGAGGGTCAGCCCCAGCATTTT. Amino acids: CASSFWGRGEGQPQHF.

The chain links TRBV7-3 to TRBJ2-5; weak D call: TRBD1 (5 bases). From germline, CDR1 is SGHTA and CDR2 FQGTGA. V dropped 5 bases and J dropped 5 bases, with 12 bases sitting between them. This CDR3 is 13 amino acids long. CDR3 nucleotides: TGTGCCAGCAGCGGGGCCCCCGGGGAGACCCAGTACTTC. It translates to CASSGAPGETQYF.

This sequence joins TRBV27 and TRBJ2-7, with TRBD2 matching over 9 bases. The CDR3 has 14 amino acids. Germline CDR1 MNHEY, CDR2 SMNVEV (reference sequence). The V and J ends lost 8 bases and 0 bases, in that order; junction bases with no gene match: 5. CDR3 DNA sequence: TGTGCCAGCTCAGCGGGAGGCCTCTCCTACGAGCAGTACTTC. As protein: CASSAGGLSYEQYF.

The chain is built from TRBV7-9 and TRBJ2-1; 8 nucleotides agree with TRBD2. The CDR3 has 16 residues. V lost 5 bases and J lost 8; bases outside the gene matches: 14. Germline CDR1 SEHNR, CDR2 FQNEAQ (reference sequence). CDR3 sequence: CASSPSGLATRDEQFF. For the CDR3, the DNA is TGTGCCAGCAGCCCCTCCGGACTAGCTACCAGGGATGAGCAGTTCTTC.

Remarks on this clone: One end of the junction is discordant with germline, which a read error may explain. The chain is built from TRBV7-7 and TRBJ2-3, with D perhaps matching TRBD2 (7 bases). CDR3 length: 15 residues. CDR1 and CDR2 (germline): SSHAT, FNYEAQ (reference sequence). CDR3 amino acids: CASSRGAFSTDTQYF. The CDR3 DNA is TGTGCTAGCAGCCGGGGGGCTTTCAGCACAGATACGCAGTATTTT.

This sequence joins TRBV4-1 and TRBJ2-1, with no clear D. The CDR3 extends over 16 amino acids. Trimming cost V 1 base and J 6 bases, with 16 bases left between them. Germline CDR1 reads MGHRA; CDR2 reads YSYEKL. The CDR3 loop is CASSQARVPAANEQFF. The DNA of the CDR3 is TGCGCCAGCAGCCAAGCTCGGGTCCCAGCAGCCAATGAGCAGTTCTTC.

This clone appeared once. The chain combines TRBV3-1 (or the pseudogene TRBV3-2) with TRBJ2-7; TRBD2 matches 11 bases. This CDR3 is built from 15 residues. V gave up 4 bases and J gave up 5 bases; unmatched junction bases: 7. CDR1 and CDR2 from the germline V gene are LGHDT and YNNKEL (reference sequence). CDR3 residues: CASSLLAGGGNEQYF. CDR3 DNA: TGTGCCAGCAGCCTATTAGCGGGAGGGGGCAACGAGCAGTACTTC.

The rearrangement joins TRBV7-3 to TRBJ2-2; 12 bases line up with TRBD2. The V gene's germline CDR1 is SGHTA and CDR2 FQGTGA. The junction had 7 bases not matched to a gene; V was cut back by 2 bases and J by 3 bases. The CDR3 is made up of 18 amino acids. CDR3 region: CASSLPTSGSVDTGELFF. CDR3 nucleotide sequence: TGTGCCAGCAGCTTACCGACTAGCGGGAGTGTTGACACCGGGGAGCTGTTTTTT.

V and J are TRBV7-2 and TRBJ2-1; TRBD2 is a possible D gene (6 bases). The V end lost 7 bases, the J end lost 0 bases, and 13 bases lay between the germline ends. The germline V gene has CDR1 SGHTA and CDR2 FQGNSA. CDR3 length: 15 amino acids. CDR3 sequence (DNA): TGTGCCAGCAACCGGGACTTTAGCTCCTACAATGAGCAGTTCTTC. Protein product: CASNRDFSSYNEQFF. Drawing the rest from reference TRBV7-2 and TRBJ2-1, the complete variable domain is GAGVSQSPSNKVTEKGKDVELRCDPISGHTALYWYRQSLGQGLEFLIYFQGNSAPDKSGLPSDRFSAERTGGSVSTLTIQRTQQEDSAVYLCASNRDFSSYNEQFFGPGTRLTVL.

The chain combines TRBV11-2 with TRBJ1-5, with TRBD1 identical over 8 bases. V shed 5 bases, J shed 2 bases, and the junction held 2 bases outside the gene matches. This CDR3 region has 14 residues. Germline V gene data show CDR1 as SGHAT and CDR2 as FQNNGV. The CDR3 loop is CASSQTGGNQPQHF. CDR3 in DNA: TGTGCCAGCAGCCAGACAGGGGGCAATCAGCCCCAGCATTTT.

This chain joins TRBV11-2 and TRBJ1-1; weak D call: TRBD1 (5 bases). This CDR3 contains 15 residues. The V end lost 3 bases, the J end lost 0 bases, and 11 bases lay between the germline ends. Per the germline V gene, CDR1 is SGHAT and CDR2 is FQNNGV. CDR3: CASSFHRGMNTEAFF. The CDR3 nucleotides are TGTGCCAGCAGCTTCCATCGGGGGATGAACACTGAAGCTTTCTTT.

The V and J genes are TRBV29-1 and TRBJ1-2; TRBD1 aligns across 9 bases. Germline CDR1 and CDR2: SQVTM and ANQGSEA. The trim removed 4 bases at V and 7 bases at J, leaving 16 bases unmatched. CDR3 length: 16 amino acids. As DNA, the CDR3 is TGCAGCGTTGGGAGGTCGGTACAGGGGGCGCGCCTTGGCTACACCTTC. It encodes CSVGRSVQGARLGYTF.

The chain joins TRBV19 to TRBJ2-3, with 12 bases matching TRBD2. The CDR3 is 16 residues long. V lost 4 bases to trimming and J lost 2 bases; unmatched junction nucleotides: 4. The germline gives CDR1 LNHDA, CDR2 SQIVND (reference sequence). DNA of the CDR3: TGTGCCAGTAGTAGCACTAGCGGGAGGCCCACAGATACGCAGTATTTT. Encoded protein: CASSSTSGRPTDTQYF.

This chain joins TRBV19 and TRBJ1-2, with TRBD1 identical over 7 bases. CDR3 length equals 14 residues. The trim removed 6 bases at V and 3 bases at J, leaving 7 bases unmatched. Germline values: CDR1 LNHDA, CDR2 SQIVND (reference sequence). The CDR3 here is CASRPQGLYYGYTF. In DNA form, the CDR3 reads TGTGCCAGTAGACCACAGGGGCTGTACTATGGCTACACCTTC.